A single sample is the source of the 17 T cell receptor beta chains below, sequenced in a study of blood T cell repertoires in COVID-19. The method was immunoSEQ multiplex PCR; TCRdb's version includes in-frame clones alone and lacks a portion of them. The sample includes about 210,000 clones, roughly four fifths of them seen just once. Sequencing input: peripheral blood. The source is a woman aged 40-49 years with acute or convalescent COVID-19.

The chain uses TRBV21-1 and TRBJ1-1; TRBD1 is taken as the D call from the table, unchecked against the DNA. TRBV21-1 constitutes a pseudogene. CDR3 length equals 17 residues. The CDR3 bases are TGTGCCAGCAGCAAAGTCGGGGACAGGGGCGGCAACACTGAAGCTTTCTTT. Residues: CASSKVGDRGGNTEAFF.

The gene calls are TRBV5-1 and TRBJ2-7; 8 bases match TRBD1. V lost 2 bases, J lost 3 bases, and 16 bases stayed unmatched. The CDR3 is 18 amino acids. CDR1 is SGHRS and CDR2 is YFSETQ in the germline V gene. CDR3 sequence (DNA): TGCGCCAGCAGCTTATATGACAGGGGCCTTTCTTCTGTCTACGAGCAGTACTTC. It encodes CASSLYDRGLSSVYEQYF. Full variable domain (rest looked up from reference TRBV5-1 and TRBJ2-7): KAGVTQTPRYLIKTRGQQVTLSCSPISGHRSVSWYQQTPGQGLQFLFEYFSETQRNKGNFPGRFSGRQFSNSRSEMNVSTLELGDSALYLCASSLYDRGLSSVYEQYFGPGTRLTVT.

This clone has just one count. This chain joins TRBV19 and TRBJ1-6, with D maybe TRBD1 (6 bases). V gave up 6 bases and J gave up 8 bases, with 17 bases separating them. The CDR3 extends over 15 amino acids. Germline loops: CDR1 LNHDA, CDR2 SQIVND (reference sequence). This chain's CDR3 is CASSREGQQYSPLHF. The CDR3 DNA reads TGTGCCAGTAGCCGCGAGGGACAACAATATTCACCCCTCCACTTT.

The chain combines TRBV7-8 with TRBJ2-2; 8 positions match TRBD1. The germline V gene encodes CDR1 SGHVS and CDR2 FQNEAQ. This CDR3 has 14 amino acids. V lost 2 bases, J lost 5 bases, and 1 base stayed unmatched. The CDR3, as DNA: TGTGCCAGCAGCTTAAACAGGGGGACCGGGGAGCTGTTTTTT. Translating it yields CASSLNRGTGELFF. Full variable domain (rest looked up from reference TRBV7-8 and TRBJ2-2): GAGVSQSPRYKVAKRGQDVALRCDPISGHVSLFWYQQALGQGPEFLTYFQNEAQLDKSGLPSDRFFAERPEGSVSTLKIQRTQQEDSAVYLCASSLNRGTGELFFGEGSRLTVL.

V and J are TRBV2 and TRBJ2-5; possible D gene TRBD2, 6 bases. This CDR3 region has 16 residues. Trimming removed 7 bases at V and 1 base at J, with 19 bases between. The V gene's germline CDR1 is SNHLY and CDR2 FYNNEI. CDR3 loop: CASTVGRFGGQETQYF. The CDR3 DNA reads as TGTGCCAGCACCGTAGGTCGATTCGGGGGCCAAGAGACCCAGTACTTC.

The count of this clone is one. Here the CDR3 DNA reads TGCGCCAGCAGTCGCGGGAGGGCCTGGGATGAGCAGTTCTTC. Encoded protein: CASSRGRAWDEQFF. V is TRBV5-1 and J is TRBJ2-1; 9 bases map to TRBD2. Germline-derived CDR1 and CDR2 are SGHRS and YFSETQ. The CDR3 length is 14 residues. The J segment lost 8 bases and the V segment lost 5 bases, leaving 8 bases of the junction unmatched.

The genes are TRBV6-2 or TRBV6-3 and TRBJ1-2; the D gene is possibly TRBD1 (6 bases). The CDR3 is made up of 16 amino acids. V lost 2 bases to trimming and J lost 4 bases, with 17 bases between them. Germline V gives CDR1 MNHEY, CDR2 SVGEGT. The CDR3 is CASSYGGSGQIYGYTF. CDR3 DNA: TGTGCCAGCAGTTACGGTGGATCGGGACAAATCTATGGCTACACCTTC.

This sequence joins TRBV2 and TRBJ1-5; unclear D gene. V was trimmed by 3 bases and J by 6 bases, leaving 12 bases between them. CDR1 and CDR2 (germline): SNHLY, FYNNEI. The CDR3 is 14 residues long. Here the CDR3 DNA reads TGTGCCAGCAGTGATTTGCAAGGAGCTCAGCCCCAGCATTTT. This gives the protein CASSDLQGAQPQHF.

This clone was seen more than once but under ten times. The chain links TRBV28 to TRBJ2-1, with 12 bases lining up with TRBD2. There are 16 residues in the CDR3. Germline V CDR1 and CDR2: MDHEN, SYDVKM. With V trimmed by 6 bases and J by 7 bases, 10 bases remained unmatched. The CDR3 spells CASRGARGLAGNEQFF. DNA for the CDR3: TGTGCCAGCAGGGGGGCAAGAGGACTAGCGGGAAATGAGCAGTTCTTC.

This sequence joins TRBV2 and TRBJ2-7, with 9 bases identical to TRBD2. The CDR3 consists of 13 residues. The ends lost 8 bases at V and 1 base at J; junction bases unmatched: 3. Germline CDR1 reads SNHLY; CDR2 reads FYNNEI. The DNA for the CDR3 is TGTGCCAGCCAGCTAGCGGGATCCTACGAGCAGTACTTC. Protein product: CASQLAGSYEQYF.

The chain has TRBV4-3 and TRBJ2-1; perhaps TRBD2 as D (6 bases). This CDR3 has 15 residues. From germline, CDR1 is LGHNA and CDR2 YSLEER. V lost 0 bases and J lost 9, with 15 bases in between. CDR3 loop: CASSQESGALGEQFF. Written as DNA, the CDR3 is TGCGCCAGCAGCCAAGAATCGGGAGCGTTGGGTGAGCAGTTCTTC.

The rearrangement uses TRBV4-3 and TRBJ2-1, with 7 positions matching TRBD2. Germline assignment: CDR1 LGHNA and CDR2 YSLEER. With V trimmed by 4 bases and J by 5 bases, 14 bases remained unmatched. The CDR3 runs to 17 residues. CDR3 residues: CASSLLWGAGLDNEQFF. DNA for the CDR3: TGCGCCAGCAGCCTTTTGTGGGGAGCGGGGCTCGACAATGAGCAGTTCTTC.

This chain connects TRBV30 to TRBJ1-4; D not resolved. With 4 bases removed from V and 5 bases from J, the gap between germline ends came to 8 bases. CDR3 size: 12 residues. Germline values: CDR1 GTSNPN, CDR2 SVGIG (reference sequence). Here the CDR3 reads CAWTQRNEKLFF. As DNA, the CDR3 is TGTGCCTGGACACAGCGGAATGAAAAACTGTTTTTT.

The rearrangement joins TRBV6-4 to TRBJ2-1; 9 nucleotides match TRBD1. V trimming: 6 bases; J trimming: 5 bases; junction bases outside the gene matches: 8. The CDR3 has 15 residues. Per the germline V gene, CDR1 is MRHNA and CDR2 is SNTAGT. CDR3 region: CASSPRTGAHNEQFF. The CDR3, as DNA: TGTGCCAGCAGCCCTAGGACAGGGGCCCACAATGAGCAGTTCTTC.

V gene TRBV5-1 combines with J gene TRBJ1-3, with D tentatively TRBD1 (5 bases). The CDR3 runs to 12 residues. The V end was cut by 3 bases, the J end by 8 bases, with 9 bases between. Germline V lookup: CDR1 SGHRS, CDR2 YFSETQ. Here the CDR3 reads CASSYGGDTIYF. CDR3 DNA sequence: TGCGCCAGCAGCTATGGGGGGGACACCATATATTTT.

The chain has TRBV12-3 or TRBV12-4 and TRBJ1-3; D not resolved. The CDR3 spans 13 residues. Trimming left V 4 bases short and J 4 bases short, with 8 bases between. The CDR3 protein is CASSYREGNTIYF. In DNA, the CDR3 is TGTGCCAGCAGTTACCGCGAGGGAAACACCATATATTTT.

This chain uses TRBV6-2 or TRBV6-3 with TRBJ1-5; D ambiguous. The CDR3 is made up of 15 amino acids. Trimming took off 0 bases at V and 4 bases at J, with 10 bases between the two ends. Germline-derived CDR1 and CDR2 are MNHEY and SVGEGT. In nucleotides, the CDR3 is TGTGCCAGCAGTTACTCGAGCGGGGTTAATCAGCCCCAGCATTTT. It specifies CASSYSSGVNQPQHF.